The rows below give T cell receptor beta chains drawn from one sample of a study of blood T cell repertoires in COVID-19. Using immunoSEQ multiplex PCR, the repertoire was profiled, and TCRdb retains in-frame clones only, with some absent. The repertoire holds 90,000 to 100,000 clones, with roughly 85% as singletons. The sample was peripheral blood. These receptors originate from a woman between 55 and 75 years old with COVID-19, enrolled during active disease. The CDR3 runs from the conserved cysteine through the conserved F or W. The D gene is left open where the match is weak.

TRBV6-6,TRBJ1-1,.,CASSFPGGTVAFF
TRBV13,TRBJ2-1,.,CASSFVVSSYNEQFF
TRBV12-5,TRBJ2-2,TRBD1,CASGWGSTGADTGELFF
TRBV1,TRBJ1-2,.,CTSSQVGGYTF
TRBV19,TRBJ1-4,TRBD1,CASSKPAPGGLRKLFF
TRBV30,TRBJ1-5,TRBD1,CAWSVTGLNQPQHF
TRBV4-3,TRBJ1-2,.,CASSESGELGYGYTF
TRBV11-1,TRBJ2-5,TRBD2,CASSSPPGGLGETQYF
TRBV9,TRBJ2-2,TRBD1,CASSSRTGTNTGELFF
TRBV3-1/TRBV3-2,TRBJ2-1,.,CASSHSQGNEQFF
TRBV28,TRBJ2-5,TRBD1,CASRRDRGKGETQYF
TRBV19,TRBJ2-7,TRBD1,CASSQGDNYEQYF
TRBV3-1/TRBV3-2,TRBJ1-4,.,CASGGLAGEKLFF
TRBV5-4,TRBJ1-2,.,CASSSQYGYTF
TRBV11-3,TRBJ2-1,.,CASSSRQGAGDEQFF
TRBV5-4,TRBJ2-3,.,CASSRRGSSDTQYF
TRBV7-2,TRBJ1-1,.,CASSFGGGNTEAFF
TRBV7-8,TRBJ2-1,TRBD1,CASSSRDREIYNEQFF
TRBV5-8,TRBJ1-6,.,CASSFPGGGSPLHF
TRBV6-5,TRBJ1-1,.,CASCRVNTEAFF
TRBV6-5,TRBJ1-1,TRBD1,CASSNTGGPEAFF
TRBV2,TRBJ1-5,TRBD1,CASSRDRGNQPQHF